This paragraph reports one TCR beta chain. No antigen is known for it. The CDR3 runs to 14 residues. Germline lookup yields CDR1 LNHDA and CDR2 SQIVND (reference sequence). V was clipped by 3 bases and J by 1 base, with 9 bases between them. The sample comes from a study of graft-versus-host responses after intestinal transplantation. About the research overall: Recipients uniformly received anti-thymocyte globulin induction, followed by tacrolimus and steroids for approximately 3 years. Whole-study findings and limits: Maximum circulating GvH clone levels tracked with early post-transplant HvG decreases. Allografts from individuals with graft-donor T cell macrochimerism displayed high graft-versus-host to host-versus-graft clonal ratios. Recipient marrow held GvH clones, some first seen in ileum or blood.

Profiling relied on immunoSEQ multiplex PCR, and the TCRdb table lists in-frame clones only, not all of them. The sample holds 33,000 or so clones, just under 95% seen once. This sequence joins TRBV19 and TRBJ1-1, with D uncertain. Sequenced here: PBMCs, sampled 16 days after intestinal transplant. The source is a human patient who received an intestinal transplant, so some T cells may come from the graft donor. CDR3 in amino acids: CASSIILRNTEAFF. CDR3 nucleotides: TGTGCCAGTAGTATCATTTTAAGGAACACTGAAGCTTTCTTT.